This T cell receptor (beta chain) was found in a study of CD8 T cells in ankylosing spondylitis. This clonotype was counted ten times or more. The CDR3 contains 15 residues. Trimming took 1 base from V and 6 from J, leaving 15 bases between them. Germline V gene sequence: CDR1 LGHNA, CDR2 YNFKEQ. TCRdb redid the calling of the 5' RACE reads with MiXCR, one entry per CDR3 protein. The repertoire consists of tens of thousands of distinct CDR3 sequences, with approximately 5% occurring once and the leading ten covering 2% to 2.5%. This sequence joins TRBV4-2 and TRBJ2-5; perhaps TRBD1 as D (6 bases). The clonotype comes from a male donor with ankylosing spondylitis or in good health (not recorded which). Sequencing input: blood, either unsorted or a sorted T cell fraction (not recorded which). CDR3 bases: TGTGCCAGCAGCCAAGTTTTCACAGGGACAAAGACCCAGTACTTC. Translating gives CASSQVFTGTKTQYF.